This entry lists 24 T cell receptor beta chains sequenced from one sample in a study of blood T cell repertoires in COVID-19. Generated by immunoSEQ multiplex PCR, the TCRdb table keeps only in-frame clones and is missing some. The repertoire holds around 40,000 clones, with around 85% as singletons. The source material was peripheral blood. The receptors derive from a human donor in a cohort sampled during active COVID-19.

The V and J genes are TRBV11-1 and TRBJ2-3; D remains unclear. Germline V lookup: CDR1 SGHAT, CDR2 FQDESV (reference sequence). This CDR3 comprises 15 residues. The V end lost 2 bases, the J end lost 4 bases, and 13 bases lay between the germline ends. CDR3 bases: TGTGCCAGCAGCTTAATGTCTGTATCGGCAGATACGCAGTATTTT. Amino acids: CASSLMSVSADTQYF.

CDR3 in DNA: TGTGCCAGTAGTGGCCGGGACAAGCTCACCGGGGAGCTGTTTTTT. Encoded protein: CASSGRDKLTGELFF. V usage is TRBV19 and J usage is TRBJ2-2; TRBD1 might be the D (6 bases). This CDR3 spans 15 amino acids. The V end lost 5 bases, the J end lost 4 bases, and 14 bases lay between the germline ends. Germline V lookup: CDR1 LNHDA, CDR2 SQIVND (reference sequence).

The chain is built from TRBV29-1 and TRBJ2-3; tentatively, D is TRBD1 (5 bases). Germline CDR1 reads SQVTM; CDR2 reads ANQGSEA. The V end lost 7 bases, the J end lost 1 base, and 9 bases lay between the germline ends. The CDR3 contains 12 residues. The CDR3 is CSAVTGTDTQYF. The CDR3 DNA sequence: TGCAGCGCCGTGACAGGCACAGATACGCAGTATTTT.

CDR3 nucleotides: TGTGCCAGCAGCCCGACAGGGGGCGCGACTGAAGCTTTCTTT. Translated: CASSPTGGATEAFF. The chain is built from TRBV7-3 and TRBJ1-1; the match to TRBD1 covers 10 bases. After removal of 5 bases from V and 5 bases from J, the junction contained 5 bases not matched to a gene. The CDR3 length is 14 residues. The V gene's germline CDR1 is SGHTA and CDR2 FQGTGA.

V usage is TRBV6-1 and J usage is TRBJ1-2; D remains unclear. The germline V gene encodes CDR1 MNHNS and CDR2 SASEGT. The V end lost 3 bases, the J end lost 4 bases, and 6 bases lay between the germline ends. The CDR3 length is 12 residues. DNA of the CDR3: TGTGCCAGCAGTGACGACACCTATGGCTACACCTTC. This encodes CASSDDTYGYTF.

The rearrangement uses TRBV15 and TRBJ1-2; 7 bases match TRBD1. There are 14 residues in the CDR3. From germline, CDR1 is LNHNV and CDR2 YYDKDF (reference sequence). The V gene end was trimmed by 0 bases and the J gene end by 8 bases; junction bases not matched to a gene: 6. The CDR3 nucleotides read TGTGCCACCAGCAGAGATCTGACAGGGAACGGCTACACCTTC. Translated: CATSRDLTGNGYTF.

This clone showed up just once. The junction departs from germline at one end; a sequencing error may be responsible. This chain links TRBV7-8 with TRBJ1-1, with TRBD1 matching 7 bases. Germline V gene data show CDR1 as SGHVS and CDR2 as FQNEAQ. This CDR3 comprises 12 residues. The CDR3 reads CASTRDRPEAFF. Written as DNA, the CDR3 is TGTGCCAGCACCCGGGACAGACCTGAGGCTTTCTTT.

The CDR3 spells CASSYDGTGGEKLFF. CDR3 nucleotide sequence: TGTGCCAGCAGTTACGATGGGACAGGGGGTGAAAAACTGTTTTTT. The rearrangement links TRBV6-5 to TRBJ1-4; 11 bases fit TRBD1. CDR1 and CDR2 from the germline V gene are MNHEY and SVGAGI. The CDR3 totals 15 residues. The V gene end was trimmed by 2 bases and the J gene end by 7 bases; junction bases not matched to a gene: 3.

The J gene is TRBJ2-3, the V gene TRBV25-1, with 8 positions matching TRBD2. In germline, CDR1 is MGHDK, CDR2 SYGVNS. CDR3 size: 15 residues. J lost 2 bases, V lost 7 bases, and 8 bases had no gene match. As DNA, the CDR3 is TGTGCCAGCATGGCAACTAGCGGATTCACAGATACGCAGTATTTT. Amino acid sequence: CASMATSGFTDTQYF.

The chain employs TRBV5-6 and TRBJ1-1, with TRBD1 matching 7 bases. V trimming: 4 bases; J trimming: 1 base; junction bases outside the gene matches: 10. Germline V gives CDR1 SGHDT, CDR2 YYEEEE. This CDR3 has 16 amino acids. CDR3 bases: TGTGCCAGCAGCCCGAGGGCAGGGGGAACGAACACTGAAGCTTTCTTT. This codes for CASSPRAGGTNTEAFF.

This chain connects TRBV3-1 (or the pseudogene TRBV3-2) to TRBJ1-3; tentatively, D is TRBD1 (5 bases). The CDR3 consists of 22 residues. V was cut by 0 bases and J by 0 bases, with 27 bases left in between. Germline lookup yields CDR1 LGHDT and CDR2 YNNKEL (reference sequence). CDR3 sequence (DNA): TGTGCCAGCAGCCAAGACCTGTGGACATCGGTTCGGTCTCCCCACTCTGGAAACACCATATATTTT. Translated, it gives CASSQDLWTSVRSPHSGNTIYF.

This chain uses TRBV7-2 with TRBJ2-3; 14 nucleotides line up with TRBD2. This CDR3 comprises 17 residues. CDR1 and CDR2 (germline): SGHTA, FQGNSA. J lost 2 bases, V lost 6 bases, and 7 bases had no gene match. The CDR3 DNA sequence: TGTGCCAGCAGACCGGGGACTAGCGGGAGCTTCACAGATACGCAGTATTTT. The encoded protein is CASRPGTSGSFTDTQYF.

The V call is TRBV5-5, the J call TRBJ1-5, with 9 nucleotides matching TRBD1. Per germline, CDR1 SGHKS and CDR2 YYEKEE (reference sequence). V shed 2 bases and J 3 bases; nucleotides not matched to a gene: 9. CDR3 length: 17 residues. The DNA of the CDR3 is TGTGCCAGCAGCTTCCGACTGACAGGGGGATCCAATCAGCCCCAGCATTTT. Translation: CASSFRLTGGSNQPQHF.

The chain employs TRBV5-1 and TRBJ2-2; D remains unclear. This CDR3 is 15 amino acids long. Trimming shortened V by 0 bases and J by 6 bases, and 12 bases separated the two germline ends. The germline gives CDR1 SGHRS, CDR2 YFSETQ. In nucleotides, the CDR3 is TGCGCCAGCAGCTTGGACCTTGAGGCACCCGGGGAGCTGTTTTTT. It encodes CASSLDLEAPGELFF.

The CDR3 bases are TGTGCCACCAGCGTAGGGACAGGAAGCTCTGGAAACACCATATATTTT. It is translated as CATSVGTGSSGNTIYF. V usage is TRBV15 and J usage is TRBJ1-3; 8 nucleotides line up with TRBD1. Germline V gene sequence: CDR1 LNHNV, CDR2 YYDKDF (reference sequence). V shed 5 bases, J shed 0 bases, and the junction held 6 bases outside the gene matches. CDR3 length: 16 amino acids.

This chain connects TRBV10-3 to TRBJ2-2, with 8 positions matching TRBD1. The CDR3 runs to 15 residues. The J segment lost 6 bases and the V segment lost 5 bases, leaving 8 bases of the junction unmatched. Per the germline V gene, CDR1 is ENHRY and CDR2 is SYGVKD. CDR3 loop: CAISTGQGGPGELFF. DNA of the CDR3: TGTGCCATCAGTACCGGACAGGGCGGGCCCGGGGAGCTGTTTTTT.

The chain is built from TRBV4-3 and TRBJ2-7; TRBD2 aligns across 12 bases. The junction had 3 bases not matched to a gene; V was cut back by 0 bases and J by 9 bases. The germline gives CDR1 LGHNA, CDR2 YSLEER. The CDR3 has 14 amino acids. The CDR3 loop reads CASSQDQTSGRQYF. DNA for the CDR3: TGCGCCAGCAGCCAAGATCAGACTAGCGGGAGGCAGTACTTC.

The J gene is TRBJ2-2, the V gene TRBV12-5; the D is unclear. The CDR3 covers 15 residues. The V and J ends lost 0 bases and 3 bases respectively, with 8 bases between them. The germline CDR1 and CDR2 sequences are LGHNT and FRNRAP. The CDR3 DNA follows: TGTGCTAGTGGTTTGGTACTTCGTCACACCGGGGAGCTGTTTTTT. Its translation is CASGLVLRHTGELFF. Drawing the rest from reference TRBV12-5 and TRBJ2-2, the complete variable domain is DARVTQTPRHKVTEMGQEVTMRCQPILGHNTVFWYRQTMMQGLELLAYFRNRAPLDDSGMPKDRFSAEMPDATLATLKIQPSEPRDSAVYFCASGLVLRHTGELFFGEGSRLTVL.

This chain connects TRBV7-2 to TRBJ2-7, with a tentative D call TRBD1 (5 bases). Looked up from germline, CDR1 is SGHTA and CDR2 is FQGNSA. The CDR3 is 13 residues long. V lost 1 base, J lost 2 bases, and 6 bases lay in between. The CDR3 sequence: CASSLDRTYEQYF. CDR3 DNA sequence: TGTGCCAGCAGCTTAGACAGGACCTACGAGCAGTACTTC.

This clone was counted once. This chain links TRBV24-1 with TRBJ2-1, with a possible D match to TRBD2 (6 bases). V gave up 4 bases and J gave up 0 bases, with 6 bases separating them. The CDR3 covers 14 residues. Germline loops: CDR1 KGHDR, CDR2 SFDVKD. The CDR3 bases are TGTGCCACCAGTGACGGGAGCTCCTACAATGAGCAGTTCTTC. It translates to CATSDGSSYNEQFF.

The V and J genes are TRBV24-1 and TRBJ2-3; D may be TRBD1 (5 bases). Germline V gene sequence: CDR1 KGHDR, CDR2 SFDVKD. V was trimmed by 7 bases and J by 5 bases, leaving 12 bases between them. The CDR3 has 13 amino acids. CDR3 nucleotide sequence: TGTGCCACCAGGGGTCAGGGCGAAGATACGCAGTATTTT. Amino acid sequence: CATRGQGEDTQYF.

The V gene is TRBV6-2 or TRBV6-3, the J gene TRBJ1-5; D remains unclear. This CDR3 spans 15 amino acids. V was pared by 1 base and J by 7 bases, with 14 bases between. Germline V CDR1 and CDR2: MNHEY, SVGEGT. CDR3 in amino acids: CASSYWAGAEQPQHF. CDR3 DNA sequence: TGTGCCAGCAGTTACTGGGCAGGAGCGGAGCAGCCCCAGCATTTT.

This chain uses TRBV5-1 with TRBJ1-2; D perhaps matches TRBD1 (6 bases). CDR1 is SGHRS and CDR2 is YFSETQ in the germline V gene. The CDR3 covers 12 residues. Between the trimmed V and J ends, which lost 4 bases and 6 bases, there was a span of 10 bases. The CDR3 region is CASSLDSNGYTF. The CDR3 DNA reads as TGCGCCAGCAGCCTGGACAGTAATGGCTACACCTTC. The whole variable domain, remainder taken from reference TRBV5-1 and TRBJ1-2, is KAGVTQTPRYLIKTRGQQVTLSCSPISGHRSVSWYQQTPGQGLQFLFEYFSETQRNKGNFPGRFSGRQFSNSRSEMNVSTLELGDSALYLCASSLDSNGYTFGSGTRLTVV.

The chain has TRBV11-2 and TRBJ2-7; D is undetermined. The CDR3 extends over 16 amino acids. Germline lookup yields CDR1 SGHAT and CDR2 FQNNGV. V lost 3 bases, J lost 0 bases, and 15 bases lay in between. CDR3 in DNA: TGTGCCAGCAGCTTGTACAGTACTCCTGACTCCTACGAGCAGTACTTC. Translated: CASSLYSTPDSYEQYF. Using reference TRBV11-2 and TRBJ2-7 for the parts outside the CDR3, the full variable domain is EAGVAQSPRYKIIEKRQSVAFWCNPISGHATLYWYQQILGQGPKLLIQFQNNGVVDDSQLPKDRFSAERLKGVDSTLKIQPAKLEDSAVYLCASSLYSTPDSYEQYFGPGTRLTVT.